This T cell receptor (beta chain) is drawn from a study of a mutant IDH1 vaccine in newly diagnosed glioma. Study in general: Eight vaccinations reached patients in weeks 1, 3, 5, 7, 11, 15, 19 and 23. The earlier regimen, radiotherapy, temozolomide, or both, was most often both. Study outcomes and limitations: Among top peripheral T cell clonotypes, changes seemed unrelated to pseudoprogression.

Time point in this sample: week 5, during vaccination. In the vaccine, a single dose held 300 ug of the mutant IDH1 20-mer peptide, along with topical imiquimod. As regards this clone: The antigen remains unidentified.

Here immunoSEQ multiplex PCR was the method, and the copy in TCRdb shows in-frame clones only, minus some. The table lists around 30,000 clones, around 60% of them singletons. CDR3 length: 15 residues. V trimming: 7 bases; J trimming: 1 base; junction bases outside the gene matches: 4. Looked up from germline, CDR1 is LNHDA and CDR2 is SQIVND (reference sequence). The source was PBMCs, collected from a glioma patient whose treatment included an IDH1 peptide vaccine. The rearrangement joins TRBV19 to TRBJ2-2; 9 nucleotides line up with TRBD2. The source of this sequence is a woman under 30 with glioma. This chain's CDR3 is CASTQTSGNTGELFF. DNA for the CDR3: TGTGCCAGTACACAGACTAGCGGGAACACCGGGGAGCTGTTTTTT. Together with reference TRBV19 and TRBJ2-2, the CDR3 gives the full variable domain: DGGITQSPKYLFRKEGQNVTLSCEQNLNHDAMYWYRQDPGQGLRLIYYSQIVNDFQKGDIAEGYSVSREKKESFPLTVTSAQKNPTAFYLCASTQTSGNTGELFFGEGSRLTVL.